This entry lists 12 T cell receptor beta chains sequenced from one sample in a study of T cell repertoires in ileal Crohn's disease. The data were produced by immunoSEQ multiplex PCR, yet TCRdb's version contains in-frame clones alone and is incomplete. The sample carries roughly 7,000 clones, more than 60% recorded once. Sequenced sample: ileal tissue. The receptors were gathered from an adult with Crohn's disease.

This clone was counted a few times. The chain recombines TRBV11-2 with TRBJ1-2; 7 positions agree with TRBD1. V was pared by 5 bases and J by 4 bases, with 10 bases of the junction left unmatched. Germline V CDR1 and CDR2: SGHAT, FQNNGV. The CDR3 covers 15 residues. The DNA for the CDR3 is TGTGCCAGCAGCACAGACAGGGAAAGGCTCTATGGCTACACCTTC. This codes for CASSTDRERLYGYTF.

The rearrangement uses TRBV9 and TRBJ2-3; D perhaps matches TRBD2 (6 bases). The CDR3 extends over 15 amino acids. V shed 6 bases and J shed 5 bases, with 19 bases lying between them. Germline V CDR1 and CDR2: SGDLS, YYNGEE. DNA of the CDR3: TGTGCCAGCACCCTCGGACCTAGCGCGAAAGATACGCAGTATTTT. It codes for CASTLGPSAKDTQYF.

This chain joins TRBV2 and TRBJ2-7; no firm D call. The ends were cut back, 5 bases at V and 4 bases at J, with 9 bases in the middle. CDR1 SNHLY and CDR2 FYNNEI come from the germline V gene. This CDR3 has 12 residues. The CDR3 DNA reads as TGTGCCAGCAGTACCCACAGTTACGAGCAGTACTTC. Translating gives CASSTHSYEQYF.

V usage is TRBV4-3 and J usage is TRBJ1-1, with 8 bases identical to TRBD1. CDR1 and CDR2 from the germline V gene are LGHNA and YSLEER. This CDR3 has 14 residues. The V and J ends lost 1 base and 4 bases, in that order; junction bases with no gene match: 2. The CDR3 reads CASSQADRATEAFF. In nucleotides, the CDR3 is TGCGCCAGCAGCCAAGCGGACAGGGCCACTGAAGCTTTCTTT.

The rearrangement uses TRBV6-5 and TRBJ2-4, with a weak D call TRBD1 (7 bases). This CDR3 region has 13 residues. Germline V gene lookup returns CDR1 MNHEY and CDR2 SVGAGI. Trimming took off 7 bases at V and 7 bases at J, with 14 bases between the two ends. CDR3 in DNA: TGTGCCAGCACCGCAGGGGGGAGGAACATTCAGTACTTC. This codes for CASTAGGRNIQYF.

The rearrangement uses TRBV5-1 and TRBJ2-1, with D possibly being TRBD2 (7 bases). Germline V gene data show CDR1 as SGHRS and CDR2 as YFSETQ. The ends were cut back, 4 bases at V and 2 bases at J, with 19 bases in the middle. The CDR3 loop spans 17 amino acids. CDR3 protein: CASSPEGPGGAYNEQFF. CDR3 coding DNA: TGCGCCAGCAGCCCGGAAGGACCGGGGGGCGCCTACAATGAGCAGTTCTTC.

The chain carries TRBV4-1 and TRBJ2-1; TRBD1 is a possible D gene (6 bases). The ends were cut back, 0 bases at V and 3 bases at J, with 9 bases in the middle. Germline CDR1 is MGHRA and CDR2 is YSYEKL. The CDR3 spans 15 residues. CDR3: CASSQDQGNYNEQFF. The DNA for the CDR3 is TGCGCCAGCAGCCAAGATCAGGGGAACTACAATGAGCAGTTCTTC.

CDR3 bases: TGTGCCAGCAGCTTACTGGGGAGCTCCTACAATGAGCAGTTCTTC. Protein product: CASSLLGSSYNEQFF. V usage is TRBV11-2 and J usage is TRBJ2-1, with D tentatively TRBD2 (5 bases). Germline lookup yields CDR1 SGHAT and CDR2 FQNNGV. The germline V and J ends were trimmed by 2 bases and 0 bases, with 8 bases remaining between them. CDR3 size: 15 residues.

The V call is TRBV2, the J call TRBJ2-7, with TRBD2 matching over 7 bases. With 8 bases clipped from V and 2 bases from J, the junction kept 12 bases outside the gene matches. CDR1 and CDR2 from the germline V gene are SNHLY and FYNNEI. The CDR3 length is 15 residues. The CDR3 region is CASSEAGRPAYEQYF. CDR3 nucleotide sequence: TGTGCCAGCTCAGAAGCCGGGAGGCCTGCCTACGAGCAGTACTTC.

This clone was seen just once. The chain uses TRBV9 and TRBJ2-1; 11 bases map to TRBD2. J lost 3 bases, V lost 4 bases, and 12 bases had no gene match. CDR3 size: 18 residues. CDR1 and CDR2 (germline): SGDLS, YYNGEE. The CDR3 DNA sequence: TGTGCCAGCAGCAAATCCGGACTAGCGGGTTCCTACTACAATGAGCAGTTCTTC. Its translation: CASSKSGLAGSYYNEQFF.

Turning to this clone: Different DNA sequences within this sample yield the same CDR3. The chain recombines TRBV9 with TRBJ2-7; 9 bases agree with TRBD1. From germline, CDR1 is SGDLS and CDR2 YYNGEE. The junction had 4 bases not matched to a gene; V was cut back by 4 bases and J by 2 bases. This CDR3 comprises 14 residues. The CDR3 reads CASSPGQGAYEQYF. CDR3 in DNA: TGTGCCAGCAGCCCGGGACAGGGTGCCTACGAGCAGTACTTC.

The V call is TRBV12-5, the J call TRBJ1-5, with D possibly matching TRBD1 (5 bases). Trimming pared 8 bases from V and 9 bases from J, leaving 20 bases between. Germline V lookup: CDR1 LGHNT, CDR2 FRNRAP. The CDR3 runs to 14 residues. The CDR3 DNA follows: TGTGCTAGTCGACATGAACAGGACCTGGCGCCCCAGCATTTT. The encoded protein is CASRHEQDLAPQHF.